The clone carrying this T cell receptor beta chain was recorded many times. The antigen remains unidentified. Template material for amplifying TCR beta CDR3 regions consisted of RNA transcripts. First-round RT-PCR with HTBI primers amplified the TCR CDR3 region. MiXCR was run by TCRdb on the multiplex PCR reads, yielding one entry per CDR3 protein. This table has about 580,000 distinct CDR3 sequences, about 43% appearing once. Germline V CDR1 and CDR2: LNHDA, SQIVND (reference sequence). This CDR3 is 13 amino acids long. The ends were cut back, 5 bases at V and 5 bases at J, with 9 bases in the middle. This specimen comes from a study of T cells in Graves' hyperthyroidism and ophthalmopathy. Diagnostic decisions used clinical symptoms, serum thyroxine and TRAb, thyroid ultrasound and orbital computed tomography. Study-wide findings and caveats: Peripheral blood also featured most of the thyroid clonotypes expanded above 0.001. A model of 13 V-J features distinguished ophthalmopathy from stable hyperthyroidism. Onset of ophthalmopathy came a median approximately 6.8 months after the model predicted it.

This chain uses TRBV19 with TRBJ1-4, with D possibly matching TRBD1 (5 bases). Sequencing input: peripheral blood or thyroid tissue (not recorded which). This receptor was identified in a woman aged 18-35 years with Graves' hyperthyroidism. CDR3 region: CASSLGTNEKLFF. The CDR3 nucleotides read TGTGCCAGTAGTCTCGGGACCAATGAAAAACTGTTTTTT.